This T cell receptor beta chain was sequenced during a study of T cell responses to AZD1222 COVID-19 vaccine. Study information: Second-dose timings of about 4 or about 12 weeks were pooled.

Study-level results: Dominant at 160-218 and 743-854, vaccine-associated CD4 TCRs also spanned spike. Only a handful of people who got AZD1222 tested seropositive at baseline.

As regards this clone: Its antigen is as yet unknown.

Some clones are missing from TCRdb's copy, which holds only in-frame ones; the method was immunoSEQ multiplex PCR. Of about 99,000 clones in the sample, around 90% were seen once. Per germline, CDR1 SGHTA and CDR2 FQGTGA. V lost 5 bases and J lost 5, with 10 bases in between. The CDR3 runs to 13 residues. The starting material was peripheral blood, obtained on day 0 of AZD1222 vaccination. The source of this sequence is an adult in good health. The rearrangement links TRBV7-3 to TRBJ1-5; the D gene is possibly TRBD1 (5 bases). In DNA, the CDR3 is TGTGCCAGCAGCGCAGGGAGTGATCAGCCCCAGCATTTT. The encoded protein is CASSAGSDQPQHF.